A selection of T cell receptor beta chains follows, all from one sample in a study of T cells in Graves' hyperthyroidism and ophthalmopathy. TCRdb reanalysed the multiplex PCR reads using MiXCR and keeps one entry per CDR3 protein. The table has 96,000 or so distinct CDR3 sequences, over 50% seen once. The sequenced sample consisted of blood. The source is a woman aged 40 to 55 with Graves' hyperthyroidism. Each CDR3 is given with its conserved first and last residue. A D gene is named only where the DNA matches it firmly. Rows may omit the clone size; those that give it use once, few, many or a size class.

J gene: TRBJ2-5
D gene: NA
CDR3 length: 15
V gene: TRBV7-6
clone size: once
CDR3 DNA: TGTGCCAGCACCCCTAAGAGGGACCACCAAGAGACCCAGTACTTC
CDR3 protein: CASTPKRDHQETQYF

J gene: TRBJ1-3
D gene: TRBD1
CDR3 length: 14
V gene: TRBV6-6
clone size: NA
CDR3 DNA: TGTGCCAGCAGCAGACAGGGTCGAGGAAACACCATATATTTT
CDR3 protein: CASSRQGRGNTIYF

J gene: TRBJ2-7
D gene: TRBD2
CDR3 length: 12
V gene: TRBV15
clone size: many
CDR3 DNA: TGTGCCACCCGGGAGGGGGGAAACGAGCAGTACTTC
CDR3 protein: CATREGGNEQYF

J gene: TRBJ1-6
D gene: NA
CDR3 length: 14
V gene: TRBV20-1
clone size: many
CDR3 DNA: TGCAGTGCTAGAGATCCCAGGAATAATTCACCCCTCCACTTT
CDR3 protein: CSARDPRNNSPLHF

J gene: TRBJ1-2
D gene: TRBD1
CDR3 length: 15
V gene: TRBV15
clone size: NA
CDR3 DNA: TGTGCCACCAGCAGCTTAGTGACAGGGAACTATGGCTACACCTTC
CDR3 protein: CATSSLVTGNYGYTF

J gene: TRBJ1-1
D gene: TRBD1
CDR3 length: 11
V gene: TRBV7-9
clone size: NA
CDR3 DNA: TGTGCCAGCAGGACGGACAGGGTGGCTTTCTTT
CDR3 protein: CASRTDRVAFF

J gene: TRBJ2-5
D gene: TRBD1
CDR3 length: 16
V gene: TRBV7-8
clone size: NA
CDR3 DNA: TGTGCCAGCAGCTCCCGCCGGGTAGGGGGCGGTGAGACCCAGTACTTC
CDR3 protein: CASSSRRVGGGETQYF

J gene: TRBJ2-5
D gene: NA
CDR3 length: 16
V gene: TRBV5-5
clone size: NA
CDR3 DNA: TGTGCCAGCAGCCAAGAAGTAAGGGGGAAGACAGAGACCCGGTACTTC
CDR3 protein: CASSQEVRGKTETRYF

J gene: TRBJ1-3
D gene: TRBD1
CDR3 length: 17
V gene: TRBV6-1
clone size: NA
CDR3 DNA: TGTGCCAGCAGTACAAGACAGGGGGCGACTGGCTTAAACACCATATATTTT
CDR3 protein: CASSTRQGATGLNTIYF

J gene: TRBJ1-5
D gene: TRBD1
CDR3 length: 14
V gene: TRBV7-8
clone size: many
CDR3 DNA: TGTGCCAGCTCACCCCCAGGGGGGTATCAGCCCCAGCATTTT
CDR3 protein: CASSPPGGYQPQHF

J gene: TRBJ2-7
D gene: TRBD2
CDR3 length: 15
V gene: TRBV7-6
clone size: many
CDR3 DNA: TGTGCCAGCAGCTTAGTAGCCAGCGGGAGGGGGGAGCAGTACTTC
CDR3 protein: CASSLVASGRGEQYF

J gene: TRBJ1-6
D gene: NA
CDR3 length: 16
V gene: TRBV7-2
clone size: NA
CDR3 DNA: TGTGCCAGCAGCTTGCTACTAGCGGACACCGGAACGCCCCTCCACTTT
CDR3 protein: CASSLLLADTGTPLHF

J gene: TRBJ2-5
D gene: NA
CDR3 length: 15
V gene: TRBV28
clone size: few
CDR3 DNA: TGTGCCAGCAGTAACGCGGGGCAGTACCAAGAGACCCAGTACTTC
CDR3 protein: CASSNAGQYQETQYF

J gene: TRBJ1-5
D gene: NA
CDR3 length: 17
V gene: TRBV4-1
clone size: NA
CDR3 DNA: TGCGCCAGCAGCCAAGGTGCAAGGGTTGGGGGGCATCAGCCCCAGCATTTT
CDR3 protein: CASSQGARVGGHQPQHF

J gene: TRBJ2-7
D gene: NA
CDR3 length: 17
V gene: TRBV4-1
clone size: NA
CDR3 DNA: TGCGCCAGCAGCCAAGATGGGTACGAGGACGGGCCCTACGAGCAGTACTTC
CDR3 protein: CASSQDGYEDGPYEQYF

J gene: TRBJ2-7
D gene: TRBD2
CDR3 length: 14
V gene: TRBV5-8
clone size: NA
CDR3 DNA: TGTGCCAGCAGCCCGATCCGGACTAGCGGGAGGGAGTACTTC
CDR3 protein: CASSPIRTSGREYF

J gene: TRBJ1-2
D gene: NA
CDR3 length: 13
V gene: TRBV29-1
clone size: few
CDR3 DNA: TGCAGCAGTCCCAGGAGCCCAAACTATGGCTACACCTTC
CDR3 protein: CSSPRSPNYGYTF

J gene: TRBJ1-1
D gene: NA
CDR3 length: 14
V gene: TRBV2
clone size: many
CDR3 DNA: TGTGCCAGCAGTGAATTACAGGGTGAACCTGAAGCTTTCTTT
CDR3 protein: CASSELQGEPEAFF

J gene: TRBJ2-5
D gene: TRBD2
CDR3 length: 16
V gene: TRBV5-8
clone size: few
CDR3 DNA: TGTGCCAGCCAATCGACCGGACTAGCGCATCAAGAGACCCAGTACTTC
CDR3 protein: CASQSTGLAHQETQYF

J gene: TRBJ2-6
D gene: TRBD2
CDR3 length: 19
V gene: TRBV7-2
clone size: NA
CDR3 DNA: TGTGCCAGCAGCCAAGCTAGCGGGACACCTAGCTCTGGGGCCAACGTCCTGACTTTC
CDR3 protein: CASSQASGTPSSGANVLTF

J gene: TRBJ1-1
D gene: TRBD1
CDR3 length: 15
V gene: TRBV7-3
clone size: NA
CDR3 DNA: TGTGCCAGCAGTTCGGACAGGGGAGGAGGAACTGAAGCTTTCTTT
CDR3 protein: CASSSDRGGGTEAFF

J gene: TRBJ2-5
D gene: TRBD1
CDR3 length: 14
V gene: TRBV5-1
clone size: NA
CDR3 DNA: TGCGCCAGCAGCCCGGGACAGAGGAAAGAGACCCAGTACTTC
CDR3 protein: CASSPGQRKETQYF

J gene: TRBJ1-4
D gene: NA
CDR3 length: 17
V gene: TRBV12-3/TRBV12-4
clone size: NA
CDR3 DNA: TGTGCCAGCAGTTACAACTTGTTAGCGGGGGGCGTTGAAAAACTGTTTTTT
CDR3 protein: CASSYNLLAGGVEKLFF

J gene: TRBJ2-5
D gene: NA
CDR3 length: 13
V gene: TRBV25-1
clone size: NA
CDR3 DNA: TGTGCTAGGAGGCAGCTAGTCGGAGAGACCCAGTACTTC
CDR3 protein: CARRQLVGETQYF

J gene: TRBJ2-5
D gene: TRBD1
CDR3 length: 14
V gene: TRBV12-3/TRBV12-4
clone size: NA
CDR3 DNA: TGTGCCAGCAGTGGGACAGGGAGTCCAGAGACCCAGTACTTC
CDR3 protein: CASSGTGSPETQYF

J gene: TRBJ2-5
D gene: TRBD1
CDR3 length: 15
V gene: TRBV24-1
clone size: NA
CDR3 DNA: TGTGCCACCAGTGATCCCCGGGACAGGGAGGAGACCCAGTACTTC
CDR3 protein: CATSDPRDREETQYF

J gene: TRBJ2-5
D gene: TRBD2
CDR3 length: 17
V gene: TRBV2
clone size: NA
CDR3 DNA: TGTGCCAGCAGAGCCGGGACAGCGGGAGGGCGGGTAGAGACCCAGTACTTC
CDR3 protein: CASRAGTAGGRVETQYF